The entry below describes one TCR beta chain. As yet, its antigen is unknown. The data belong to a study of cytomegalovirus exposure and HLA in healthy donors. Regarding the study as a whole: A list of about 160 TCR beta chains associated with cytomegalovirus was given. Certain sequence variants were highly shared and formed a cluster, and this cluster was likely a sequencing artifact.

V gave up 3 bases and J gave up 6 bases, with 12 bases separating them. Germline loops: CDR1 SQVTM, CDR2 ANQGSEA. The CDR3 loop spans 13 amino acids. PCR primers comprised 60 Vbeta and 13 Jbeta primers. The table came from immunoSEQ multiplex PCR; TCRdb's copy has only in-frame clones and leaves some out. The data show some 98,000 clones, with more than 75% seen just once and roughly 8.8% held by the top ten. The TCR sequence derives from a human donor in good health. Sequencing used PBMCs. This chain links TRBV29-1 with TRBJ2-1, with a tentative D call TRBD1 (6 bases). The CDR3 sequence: CSVDRGPPNEQFF. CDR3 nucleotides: TGCAGCGTTGACAGGGGCCCTCCCAATGAGCAGTTCTTC.